These T cell receptor beta chains were read from a single sample in a study of blood T cell repertoires in COVID-19. Some clones are missing from TCRdb's copy, which holds only in-frame ones; the method was immunoSEQ multiplex PCR. In the table there are 60,000 to 70,000 clones, roughly three quarters of which are singletons. Sequencing was done on a sample of peripheral blood. The receptors derive from a woman aged 80 or over with acute or convalescent COVID-19. CDR3s include the opening cysteine and the closing phenylalanine or tryptophan. The D gene is left open where the match is weak. The size entry is marked missing in some rows and otherwise reads once, few, many or a size class.

size	V	D	J	CDR3	DNA
.	TRBV5-4	TRBD1	TRBJ1-3	CASSSPQGVGGNTIYF	TGTGCCAGCAGCTCACCCCAGGGGGTTGGTGGAAACACCATATATTTT
.	TRBV7-7	.	TRBJ2-1	CASSLDFNNEQFF	TGTGCTAGCAGCTTAGATTTCAACAATGAGCAGTTCTTC
few	TRBV7-9	TRBD1	TRBJ1-2	CAQDREEGGYTF	TGTGCCCAAGACAGGGAAGAAGGTGGCTACACCTTC
.	TRBV6-1	TRBD1	TRBJ1-4	CASSEYGSGGSEKLFF	TGTGCCAGCAGTGAATACGGGTCAGGGGGGTCTGAAAAACTGTTTTTT
few	TRBV28	.	TRBJ1-2	CASSIGQFTNYGYTF	TGTGCCAGCAGTATCGGACAGTTTACTAACTATGGCTACACCTTC
.	TRBV24-1	.	TRBJ1-1	CATSDYSNTEAFF	TGTGCCACCAGTGACTACAGTAACACTGAAGCTTTCTTT
.	TRBV27	.	TRBJ2-3	CASIHVDTQYF	TGTGCCAGCATTCATGTGGATACGCAGTATTTT
few	TRBV24-1	.	TRBJ2-1	CATSSPLVSSYNEQFF	TGTGCCACCAGTTCTCCCTTGGTGAGCTCCTACAATGAGCAGTTCTTC
.	TRBV11-2	.	TRBJ1-1	CASSLGFGTRNTEAFF	TGTGCCAGCAGCTTAGGCTTTGGCACTAGGAACACTGAAGCTTTCTTT
.	TRBV18	TRBD2	TRBJ2-3	CASSPLAGGSTDTQYF	TGTGCCAGCTCACCGTTAGCGGGAGGCAGCACAGATACGCAGTATTTT
.	TRBV11-2	.	TRBJ1-4	CASSLIGGAGEKLFF	TGTGCCAGCAGCTTAATAGGGGGAGCAGGAGAAAAACTGTTTTTT
.	TRBV6-2/TRBV6-3	TRBD1	TRBJ2-2	CASSPASLGTGNTGELFF	TGTGCCAGCAGTCCCGCCTCTCTCGGGACAGGGAACACCGGGGAGCTGTTTTTT
.	TRBV9	TRBD1	TRBJ1-4	CASSVALGQDEKLFF	TGTGCCAGCAGCGTAGCTTTGGGACAGGATGAAAAACTGTTTTTT
.	TRBV13	.	TRBJ1-2	CASSLGRARGDYGYTF	TGTGCCAGCAGCTTAGGTAGAGCCAGGGGAGACTATGGCTACACCTTC
.	TRBV7-8	.	TRBJ2-7	CASSPNRAGSSYEQYF	TGTGCCAGCAGCCCCAATAGGGCGGGAAGCTCCTACGAGCAGTACTTC
.	TRBV9	.	TRBJ2-2	CASSVASGHTGELFF	TGTGCCAGCAGCGTAGCGAGCGGACACACCGGGGAGCTGTTTTTT
.	TRBV28	.	TRBJ1-2	CASRTTESLPNGYTF	TGTGCCAGCAGGACGACAGAGTCATTACCGAATGGCTACACCTTC
.	TRBV2	.	TRBJ2-2	CASKLTRETGELFF	TGTGCCAGCAAGCTTACTAGAGAAACCGGGGAGCTGTTTTTT
.	TRBV16	.	TRBJ2-7	CASSQFSGDEQYF	TGTGCCAGCAGCCAATTTTCGGGGGACGAGCAGTACTTC
.	TRBV6-4	TRBD2	TRBJ2-1	CASSDEGLAGNEQFF	TGTGCCAGCAGTGACGAAGGACTAGCAGGGAATGAGCAGTTCTTC
.	TRBV7-3	TRBD2	TRBJ2-1	CASSPTSGRYRSSYNEQFF	TGTGCCAGCAGCCCGACTAGCGGGAGGTATAGGAGCTCCTACAATGAGCAGTTCTTC
few	TRBV28	TRBD2	TRBJ2-5	CASSSGLDIEDQYF	TGTGCCAGCAGTTCGGGACTAGATATTGAGGACCAGTACTTC
.	TRBV11-2	.	TRBJ2-2	CASSPRLGTGELFF	TGTGCCAGCAGCCCCCGCCTCGGGACCGGGGAGCTGTTTTTT
.	TRBV24-1	.	TRBJ2-5	CATESDLQTQYF	TGTGCCACAGAGAGCGATTTGCAGACCCAGTACTTC
.	TRBV5-1	.	TRBJ1-1	CASSPGTRNTEAFF	TGCGCCAGCAGCCCCGGGACAAGGAACACTGAAGCTTTCTTT
.	TRBV18	TRBD2	TRBJ2-1	CASSPREGTSNEQFF	TGTGCCAGCTCACCACGGGAGGGTACTTCCAATGAGCAGTTCTTC
few	TRBV23-1	.	TRBJ2-4	CASPKGGAQNIQYF	TGCGCCAGCCCCAAAGGGGGGGCCCAAAACATTCAGTACTTC
.	TRBV5-6	.	TRBJ1-2	CASSRRDIGGYTF	TGTGCCAGCAGCCGCCGGGACATTGGCGGCTACACCTTC
.	TRBV28	.	TRBJ1-5	CASSLVGGARSQPQHF	TGTGCCAGCAGTTTAGTGGGGGGGGCGAGAAGTCAGCCCCAGCATTTT
.	TRBV7-2	.	TRBJ2-2	CASSFRVSGELFF	TGTGCCAGCAGCTTCAGGGTTTCCGGGGAGCTGTTTTTT
.	TRBV5-6	TRBD1	TRBJ1-5	CASSLGGGAHNQPQHF	TGTGCCAGCAGCTTGGGAGGGGGCGCCCACAATCAGCCCCAGCATTTT
.	TRBV7-9	.	TRBJ2-7	CASSLGGVAALSSYEQYF	TGTGCCAGCAGCTTAGGGGGGGTAGCGGCCCTCAGCTCCTACGAGCAGTACTTC
few	TRBV29-1	.	TRBJ1-2	CSVEDTVDYGYTF	TGCAGCGTTGAGGACACGGTGGACTATGGCTACACCTTC
.	TRBV29-1	TRBD1	TRBJ2-1	CSVRSGTGAAYNEQFF	TGCAGCGTCCGCTCCGGGACAGGGGCTGCCTACAATGAGCAGTTCTTC
.	TRBV6-6	.	TRBJ1-2	CASSVQGGYGYTF	TGTGCCAGCAGTGTACAGGGCGGATATGGCTACACCTTC
.	TRBV2	TRBD2	TRBJ2-1	CASSSREGGLPNNEQFF	TGTGCCAGCAGTTCACGGGAGGGGGGACTTCCGAACAATGAGCAGTTCTTC
.	TRBV6-1	TRBD1	TRBJ1-5	CASSELQGANQPQHF	TGTGCCAGCAGTGAATTGCAGGGGGCTAATCAGCCCCAGCATTTT
few	TRBV30	.	TRBJ1-5	CAWSFRGGNQPQHF	TGTGCCTGGAGTTTTAGGGGTGGCAATCAGCCCCAGCATTTT
.	TRBV10-1	.	TRBJ1-1	CASSDGRRVTEAFF	TGCGCCAGCAGTGATGGGAGGAGAGTCACTGAAGCTTTCTTT
.	TRBV5-4	TRBD2	TRBJ2-2	CASSWGGLAANTGELFF	TGTGCCAGCAGCTGGGGAGGACTAGCGGCGAACACCGGGGAGCTGTTTTTT
.	TRBV5-1	TRBD1	TRBJ2-2	CASSQLGQGTGELFF	TGCGCCAGCAGCCAACTGGGACAGGGAACCGGGGAGCTGTTTTTT
few	TRBV29-1	.	TRBJ1-5	CSVEGQGGQPQHF	TGCAGCGTTGAGGGGCAGGGAGGCCAGCCCCAGCATTTT
.	TRBV5-1	.	TRBJ1-3	CASSLEEGRGGGNTIYF	TGCGCCAGCAGCTTGGAGGAGGGACGGGGAGGTGGAAACACCATATATTTT
few	TRBV1	.	TRBJ2-7	CTSSEGTSGSFSYEQYF	TGCACCAGCAGCGAAGGGACTAGCGGGAGTTTCTCCTACGAGCAGTACTTC